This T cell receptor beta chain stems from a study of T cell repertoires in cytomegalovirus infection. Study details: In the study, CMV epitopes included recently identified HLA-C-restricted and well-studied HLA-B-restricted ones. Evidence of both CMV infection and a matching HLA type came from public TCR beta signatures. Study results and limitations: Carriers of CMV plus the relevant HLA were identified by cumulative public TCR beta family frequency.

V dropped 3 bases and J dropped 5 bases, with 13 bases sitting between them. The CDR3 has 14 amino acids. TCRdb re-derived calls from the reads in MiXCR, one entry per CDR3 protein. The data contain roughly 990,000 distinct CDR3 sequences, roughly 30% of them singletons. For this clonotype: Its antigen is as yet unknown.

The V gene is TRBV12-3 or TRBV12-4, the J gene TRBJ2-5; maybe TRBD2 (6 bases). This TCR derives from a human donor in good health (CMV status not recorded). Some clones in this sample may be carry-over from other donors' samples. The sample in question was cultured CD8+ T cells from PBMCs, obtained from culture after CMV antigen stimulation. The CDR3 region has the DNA TGTGCCAGCAGTTTTGCGGGGAGTCGGGAGACCCAGTACTTC. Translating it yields CASSFAGSRETQYF.